The next 19 T cell receptor beta chains were all read from a single sample in a study of OX40 agonist ivuxolimab in advanced cancers. Generated by immunoSEQ multiplex PCR, the TCRdb table keeps only in-frame clones and is missing some. Counted here are 77,000 or so clones, 90% to 95% occurring once; the ten biggest clones make up more than 0.3%. The sample here was CD4+ or CD8+ T cells sorted from blood, taken in a trial of the OX40 agonist ivuxolimab. The receptors derive from an adult with an advanced solid tumor such as melanoma, head and neck, liver or kidney cancer.

V usage is TRBV6-4 and J usage is TRBJ2-2; D is unclear. The CDR3 runs 14 residues. V lost 8 bases, J lost 1 base, and 11 bases lay in between. Germline V gene lookup returns CDR1 MRHNA and CDR2 SNTAGT. The CDR3 here is CASAVERNTGELFF. In DNA form, the CDR3 reads TGTGCCAGCGCCGTAGAGAGGAACACCGGGGAGCTGTTTTTT.

The chain has TRBV7-6 and TRBJ2-7; the D gene is possibly TRBD1 (6 bases). The CDR3 runs to 13 residues. Trimming left V 5 bases short and J 6 bases short, with 14 bases between. Germline CDR1 is SGHVS and CDR2 is FNYEAQ. The CDR3 DNA follows: TGTGCCAGCAGCCAAGCCAGGGGTGGCGAGCAGTACTTC. The encoded protein is CASSQARGGEQYF.

V usage is TRBV6-6 and J usage is TRBJ2-2; no firm D call. V was trimmed by 11 bases and J by 8 bases, leaving 15 bases between them. The V gene's germline CDR1 is MNHNY and CDR2 SVGAGI (reference sequence). The CDR3 spans 12 residues. Written as DNA, the CDR3 is TGTGCCTCGGGTGCACTGAGGGGGGAGCTGTTTTTT. As protein: CASGALRGELFF.

This chain connects TRBV5-4 to TRBJ2-4, with 9 bases identical to TRBD2. The CDR3 extends over 16 amino acids. Germline-derived CDR1 and CDR2 are SGHNT and YYREEE (reference sequence). Unmatched junction bases numbered 7, after V lost 4 bases and J lost 2 bases. The CDR3 region is CASSPGTSRTKNIQYF. The CDR3 DNA sequence: TGTGCCAGCAGCCCCGGGACTAGCAGGACCAAAAACATTCAGTACTTC.

This clone turned up a few times. The chain links TRBV6-6 to TRBJ1-1; 7 bases fit TRBD1. Germline-derived CDR1 and CDR2 are MNHNY and SVGAGI (reference sequence). This CDR3 is 16 amino acids long. V lost 0 bases, J lost 1 base, and 5 bases stayed unmatched. The DNA for the CDR3 is TGTGCCAGCAGTTACTCCATGGGACAGCAGAACACTGAAGCTTTCTTT. As protein: CASSYSMGQQNTEAFF.

This chain connects TRBV7-2 to TRBJ2-7; possible D gene TRBD1, 6 bases. The CDR3 is 14 amino acids. The germline CDR1 and CDR2 sequences are SGHTA and FQGNSA. Trimming took 1 base from V and 4 from J, leaving 11 bases between them. CDR3: CASSLDFRGYEQYF. DNA of the CDR3: TGTGCCAGCAGCTTAGATTTCAGGGGTTACGAGCAGTACTTC.

V is TRBV7-2 and J is TRBJ1-2; D possibly corresponds to TRBD1 (6 bases). The CDR3 runs to 14 residues. Trimming pared 6 bases from V and 5 bases from J, leaving 16 bases between. From germline, CDR1 is SGHTA and CDR2 FQGNSA. In DNA, the CDR3 is TGTGCCAGCAGAGCCCGGGACACGAGATATGGCTACACCTTC. Residues: CASRARDTRYGYTF. The full variable domain, its missing parts supplied by reference TRBV7-2 and TRBJ1-2, is GAGVSQSPSNKVTEKGKDVELRCDPISGHTALYWYRQSLGQGLEFLIYFQGNSAPDKSGLPSDRFSAERTGGSVSTLTIQRTQQEDSAVYLCASRARDTRYGYTFGSGTRLTVV.

This clone was observed once. The rearrangement uses TRBV4-1 and TRBJ1-5; D is perhaps TRBD1 (5 bases). V was clipped by 0 bases and J by 4 bases, with 13 bases between them. In germline, CDR1 is MGHRA, CDR2 YSYEKL. There are 16 residues in the CDR3. The chain's CDR3 is CASSQEGLGANQPQHF. The DNA of the CDR3 is TGCGCCAGCAGCCAAGAGGGACTGGGAGCGAATCAGCCCCAGCATTTT.

This chain connects TRBV5-5 to TRBJ2-7, with 8 bases identical to TRBD1. CDR1 and CDR2 (germline): SGHKS, YYEKEE (reference sequence). The CDR3 spans 14 residues. V lost 4 bases to trimming and J lost 0 bases; unmatched junction nucleotides: 3. The CDR3 here is CASSPGQASYEQYF. The CDR3 bases are TGTGCCAGCAGCCCGGGACAGGCCTCCTACGAGCAGTACTTC.

This rearrangement joins TRBV28 to TRBJ2-1; D could derive from TRBD1 or TRBD2 (6 bases each). Germline V gene lookup returns CDR1 MDHEN and CDR2 SYDVKM. Trimming removed 2 bases from V and 9 bases from J, with 8 bases in between. The CDR3 length is 12 residues. The CDR3 loop reads CASSLRGVEQFF. CDR3 nucleotides: TGTGCCAGCAGTTTAAGGGGGGTTGAGCAGTTCTTC. The variable domain in full, completed from reference TRBV28 and TRBJ2-1, reads DVKVTQSSRYLVKRTGEKVFLECVQDMDHENMFWYRQDPGLGLRLIYFSYDVKMKEKGDIPEGYSVSREKKERFSLILESASTNQTSMYLCASSLRGVEQFFGPGTRLTVL.

The gene calls are TRBV5-1 and TRBJ1-6; the match to TRBD1 covers 9 bases. Germline V lookup: CDR1 SGHRS, CDR2 YFSETQ. The length of the CDR3 is 14 residues. Germline trimming cut 4 bases from V and 13 bases from J; bases unmatched to any gene: 9. The CDR3 DNA reads TGCGCCAGCAGCCTAGGACAGGGGACTTCGCCCCTCCACTTT. Residues: CASSLGQGTSPLHF.

The chain has TRBV6-6 and TRBJ1-2, with TRBD1 identical over 10 bases. CDR3 length equals 15 residues. The V gene end was trimmed by 0 bases and the J gene end by 8 bases; junction bases not matched to a gene: 6. Per the germline V gene, CDR1 is MNHNY and CDR2 is SVGAGI (reference sequence). CDR3 loop: CASSYSTGGRGGYTF. CDR3 DNA sequence: TGTGCCAGCAGTTACTCGACAGGGGGCCGAGGCGGCTACACCTTC.

The CDR3 DNA reads TGTGCCATCAGTGAGTTGAGGGGAAGCGACACAGATACGCAGTATTTT. Its protein product is CAISELRGSDTDTQYF. V usage is TRBV10-3 and J usage is TRBJ2-3; D is tentatively TRBD1 or TRBD2 (5 bases each). CDR1 is ENHRY, CDR2 SYGVKD, per germline. The CDR3 is 16 residues long. Trimming took 1 base from V and 2 from J, leaving 13 bases between them.

The gene calls are TRBV6-1 and TRBJ1-5; D is uncertain. V shed 5 bases and J shed 5 bases, with 16 bases lying between them. The CDR3 loop spans 15 amino acids. The germline CDR1 and CDR2 sequences are MNHNS and SASEGT. CDR3: CASSFPADSDQPQHF. The DNA of the CDR3 is TGTGCCAGCAGTTTCCCCGCGGACTCAGATCAGCCCCAGCATTTT.

V gene TRBV15 combines with J gene TRBJ2-7; 11 bases are shared with TRBD2. The CDR3 is 15 residues long. Trimming cost V 3 bases and J 1 base; bases outside gene matches: 2. The germline gives CDR1 LNHNV, CDR2 YYDKDF (reference sequence). Written as DNA, the CDR3 is TGTGCCACCAGCAGGGGGACTAGCGGTTCCTACGAGCAGTACTTC. Translating it yields CATSRGTSGSYEQYF.

The genes are TRBV5-1 and TRBJ1-1; D not certain. With 0 bases removed from V and 3 bases from J, the gap between germline ends came to 6 bases. Germline CDR1 reads SGHRS; CDR2 reads YFSETQ. CDR3 length: 13 amino acids. The CDR3 nucleotides are TGCGCCAGCAGCTTGGAATGGGACACTGAAGCTTTCTTT. This gives the protein CASSLEWDTEAFF. The full variable domain, with the rest looked up from reference TRBV5-1 and TRBJ1-1, is KAGVTQTPRYLIKTRGQQVTLSCSPISGHRSVSWYQQTPGQGLQFLFEYFSETQRNKGNFPGRFSGRQFSNSRSEMNVSTLELGDSALYLCASSLEWDTEAFFGQGTRLTVV.

V and J are TRBV19 and TRBJ1-5, with TRBD1 matching 11 bases. V gave up 1 base and J gave up 7 bases; unmatched junction bases: 6. Germline V lookup: CDR1 LNHDA, CDR2 SQIVND (reference sequence). The CDR3 contains 16 residues. As DNA, the CDR3 is TGTGCCAGTAGTATAGGGGAGGACAGGGGGCCCCAGCCCCAGCATTTT. Translating it yields CASSIGEDRGPQPQHF.

Points on this clone: At the DNA level, this CDR3 is encoded by other sequences in the same sample as well. This chain joins TRBV28 and TRBJ2-7, with D possibly matching TRBD1 (5 bases). Germline CDR1 and CDR2: MDHEN and SYDVKM. Trimming took off 1 base at V and 2 bases at J, with 6 bases between the two ends. This CDR3 is 13 amino acids long. CDR3 bases: TGTGCCAGCAGTTTATTGGGGCCCTACGAGCAGTACTTC. Protein product: CASSLLGPYEQYF.

This clone appeared once. The chain carries TRBV2 and TRBJ1-5; 8 positions match TRBD1. V lost 6 bases, J lost 4 bases, and 14 bases stayed unmatched. The CDR3 covers 17 residues. CDR1 and CDR2 from the germline V gene are SNHLY and FYNNEI. The CDR3: CASRGGQGALGNQPQHF. CDR3 coding DNA: TGTGCCAGCAGGGGAGGGCAGGGGGCGCTCGGGAATCAGCCCCAGCATTTT.